The 20 T cell receptor beta chains reported below all come from one sample, sequenced in a study of blood T cell repertoires in COVID-19. Clones were sequenced by immunoSEQ multiplex PCR, and TCRdb holds only the in-frame ones, with some missing. The profile shows fewer than 300,000 clones, approximately 85% of them singletons. The specimen was peripheral blood. Receptor source: a human donor in a cohort sampled during active COVID-19.

The rearrangement links TRBV9 to TRBJ2-2, with no clear D. Per germline, CDR1 SGDLS and CDR2 YYNGEE. This CDR3 has 12 amino acids. Trimming removed 0 bases at V and 9 bases at J, with 6 bases between. CDR3 amino acids: CASSVGGRELFF. The DNA of the CDR3 is TGTGCCAGCAGCGTAGGAGGTCGGGAGCTGTTTTTT.

The rearrangement links TRBV27 to TRBJ2-4; TRBD1 is a possible D gene (6 bases). Per germline, CDR1 MNHEY and CDR2 SMNVEV (reference sequence). V was pared by 5 bases and J by 9 bases, with 20 bases between. The CDR3 has 15 residues. For the CDR3, the DNA is TGTGCCAGCAGTCCAGAAGGGGGTAGAATTCGCATTCAGTACTTC. It encodes CASSPEGGRIRIQYF.

J is TRBJ1-1 and V is TRBV5-5; TRBD1 might be the D (6 bases). CDR3 length equals 13 residues. Germline V gene data show CDR1 as SGHKS and CDR2 as YYEKEE (reference sequence). With 3 bases removed from V and 5 bases from J, the gap between germline ends came to 11 bases. CDR3 sequence reads: CASSWDIGTEAFF. DNA for the CDR3: TGTGCCAGCAGCTGGGACATAGGTACTGAAGCTTTCTTT.

The chain recombines TRBV25-1 with TRBJ1-1; D gene unclear. Germline V CDR1 and CDR2: MGHDK, SYGVNS. There are 12 residues in the CDR3. The V and J ends lost 2 bases and 2 bases respectively, with 3 bases between them. In DNA, the CDR3 is TGTGCCAGCAGTGAAATAAACACTGAAGCTTTCTTT. This encodes CASSEINTEAFF.

V and J are TRBV28 and TRBJ2-1, with D tentatively TRBD1 (5 bases). This CDR3 comprises 13 residues. Germline V gene sequence: CDR1 MDHEN, CDR2 SYDVKM. The V gene lost 5 bases and the J gene lost 7 bases, with 12 bases spanning the gap. The DNA for the CDR3 is TGTGCCAGCAGTCTAAACAGGCGGAATGAGCAGTTCTTC. This encodes CASSLNRRNEQFF.

The chain uses TRBV5-5 and TRBJ1-2; D may be TRBD1 (6 bases). The germline V and J ends were trimmed by 0 bases and 2 bases, with 8 bases remaining between them. Germline V CDR1 and CDR2: SGHKS, YYEKEE (reference sequence). The CDR3 runs to 14 residues. The CDR3 sequence: CASSLDQGNYGYTF. CDR3 in DNA: TGTGCCAGCAGCTTGGATCAGGGGAACTATGGCTACACCTTC.

The chain has TRBV5-4 and TRBJ2-2; 9 nucleotides line up with TRBD2. Losses at the gene ends were 0 bases for V and 0 bases for J; bases not matched to a gene: 6. CDR1 and CDR2 from the germline V gene are SGHNT and YYREEE (reference sequence). The CDR3 consists of 18 residues. The CDR3 nucleotides are TGTGCCAGCAGCTTGGGGGGTAGCGGGAGAGCGAACACCGGGGAGCTGTTTTTT. Encoded protein: CASSLGGSGRANTGELFF. The variable domain in full, completed from reference TRBV5-4 and TRBJ2-2, reads ETGVTQSPTHLIKTRGQQVTLRCSSQSGHNTVSWYQQALGQGPQFIFQYYREEENGRGNFPPRFSGLQFPNYSSELNVNALELDDSALYLCASSLGGSGRANTGELFFGEGSRLTVL.

V gene TRBV28 combines with J gene TRBJ1-4; D uncertain. This CDR3 spans 13 amino acids. V was cut by 7 bases and J by 8 bases, with 14 bases left in between. Germline-derived CDR1 and CDR2 are MDHEN and SYDVKM. CDR3 nucleotide sequence: TGTGCCAGCAAGGGAGCCCGAAGGGAAAAACTGTTTTTT. It codes for CASKGARREKLFF.

This clone came up a few times. The chain has TRBV5-5 and TRBJ2-1; 10 nucleotides match TRBD2. Germline V gene sequence: CDR1 SGHKS, CDR2 YYEKEE (reference sequence). V was clipped by 2 bases and J by 4 bases; unmatched bases: 9. The CDR3 contains 17 residues. CDR3 bases: TGTGCCAGCAGCTTTTTGGTTAGCGGGAGGTCTTACAATGAGCAGTTCTTC. Its translation is CASSFLVSGRSYNEQFF.

This clone was observed once. The chain recombines TRBV9 with TRBJ2-3; 14 nucleotides align to TRBD2. CDR3 size: 18 residues. Trimming removed 4 bases from V and 2 bases from J; junction bases left unmatched: 9. Per the germline V gene, CDR1 is SGDLS and CDR2 is YYNGEE. CDR3 in amino acids: CASSTHGGLAGATDTQYF. Here the CDR3 DNA reads TGTGCCAGCAGCACACACGGGGGACTAGCGGGAGCCACAGATACGCAGTATTTT. Filled out from reference TRBV9 and TRBJ2-3, the complete variable domain reads DSGVTQTPKHLITATGQRVTLRCSPRSGDLSVYWYQQSLDQGLQFLIQYYNGEERAKGNILERFSAQQFPDLHSELNLSSLELGDSALYFCASSTHGGLAGATDTQYFGPGTRLTVL.

The chain carries TRBV6-4 and TRBJ2-2; possible D gene TRBD1, 6 bases. The germline V and J ends were trimmed by 9 bases and 5 bases, with 10 bases remaining between them. The CDR3 length is 12 residues. The germline V gene encodes CDR1 MRHNA and CDR2 SNTAGT. In DNA form, the CDR3 reads TGTGCCAGTCAACAGGGAACCGGGGAGCTGTTTTTT. Its translation: CASQQGTGELFF.

The chain carries TRBV12-2 and TRBJ2-1; the D segment call TRBD2 is taken from the table without a DNA check. TRBV12-2 is annotated as a pseudogene. CDR3 length: 16 residues. The CDR3, as DNA: TGTGCAAGTCGAGACGCCGGGACTACCGTGTACAATGAGCAGTTCTTC. Its translation is CASRDAGTTVYNEQFF.

This clone was seen only once. This chain uses TRBV9 with TRBJ2-7, with D possibly being TRBD2 (6 bases). The V gene's germline CDR1 is SGDLS and CDR2 YYNGEE. This CDR3 is built from 18 residues. Trimming cost V 4 bases and J 1 base, with 24 bases left between them. The CDR3 nucleotides read TGTGCCAGCAGCCCAGGGACTCTAGCGACTTCGTATTCCTACGAGCAGTACTTC. It is translated as CASSPGTLATSYSYEQYF.

The chain combines TRBV3-1 (or the pseudogene TRBV3-2) with TRBJ2-5; no reliable D call. Germline lookup yields CDR1 LGHDT and CDR2 YNNKEL (reference sequence). Trimming cost V 0 bases and J 5 bases, with 10 bases left between them. CDR3 length equals 14 residues. CDR3 protein: CASSQDLTEETQYF. Here the CDR3 DNA reads TGTGCCAGCAGCCAAGATCTGACGGAGGAGACCCAGTACTTC.

V usage is TRBV11-2 and J usage is TRBJ2-5; TRBD1 matches 8 bases. Germline assignment: CDR1 SGHAT and CDR2 FQNNGV. This CDR3 is 15 amino acids long. V lost 4 bases and J lost 1; bases outside the gene matches: 5. CDR3 loop: CASSSTGGFQETQYF. The CDR3 DNA is TGTGCCAGCAGCTCAACAGGGGGGTTCCAAGAGACCCAGTACTTC.

The CDR3 bases are TGTGCCAGCAGCTTTCGGGGTTCGGGCGAGCAGTACTTC. It codes for CASSFRGSGEQYF. This rearrangement joins TRBV7-2 to TRBJ2-7, with D possibly being TRBD2 (5 bases). This CDR3 comprises 13 residues. V lost 3 bases and J lost 6, with 12 bases in between. Germline CDR1 and CDR2: SGHTA and FQGNSA.

The rearrangement uses TRBV19 and TRBJ1-4, with 8 bases fitting TRBD1. Germline CDR1 reads LNHDA; CDR2 reads SQIVND (reference sequence). The junction had 8 bases not matched to a gene; V was cut back by 4 bases and J by 10 bases. The length of the CDR3 is 14 residues. The CDR3 bases are TGTGCCAGTAGTACTCCCGAGACAGGGGCAAAACTGTTTTTT. Translation: CASSTPETGAKLFF.

This clone was seen ten or more times. The J gene is TRBJ1-5, the V gene TRBV5-6; 8 bases map to TRBD1. V lost 2 bases and J lost 4; bases outside the gene matches: 5. The CDR3 runs 15 residues. CDR1 and CDR2 from the germline V gene are SGHDT and YYEEEE. The CDR3 DNA is TGTGCCAGCAGCTTATGGACAGGGCAGAATCAGCCCCAGCATTTT. It yields the protein CASSLWTGQNQPQHF.

The CDR3 sequence: CSVEDPWAGGHNEQFF. The CDR3 region has the DNA TGCAGCGTTGAAGATCCCTGGGCAGGGGGTCACAATGAGCAGTTCTTC. The chain combines TRBV29-1 with TRBJ2-1, with 7 bases aligning to TRBD1. The CDR3 consists of 16 residues. V gave up 0 bases and J gave up 5 bases; unmatched junction bases: 10. Looked up from germline, CDR1 is SQVTM and CDR2 is ANQGSEA.

CDR3 region: CASRVGTGIPSGNTIYF. CDR3 bases: TGTGCCAGCAGGGTGGGGACAGGGATCCCCTCTGGAAACACCATATATTTT. The V gene is TRBV5-5, the J gene TRBJ1-3; 9 nucleotides agree with TRBD1. This CDR3 contains 17 residues. V lost 5 bases and J lost 0; bases outside the gene matches: 9. Germline lookup yields CDR1 SGHKS and CDR2 YYEKEE (reference sequence).